The TCR beta chain described here comes from a study of blood T cell repertoires in COVID-19. This table comes from immunoSEQ multiplex PCR, and its TCRdb copy is limited to in-frame clones, with some not included. The data contain some 52,000 clones, roughly 84% of them singletons. J was trimmed by 8 bases and V by 4 bases; bases with no gene match: 8. Germline CDR1 SGHRS, CDR2 YFSETQ. The CDR3 runs to 15 residues. Sequences were obtained from peripheral blood. The gene calls are TRBV5-1 and TRBJ1-4; 10 bases fit TRBD1. This clonotype originated in a human donor with active COVID-19. The donor label of this sample is uncertain. CDR3: CASSATGGEGEKLFF. The CDR3 DNA reads as TGCGCCAGCAGCGCGACAGGGGGCGAGGGGGAAAAACTGTTTTTT.